The rows below give T cell receptor beta chains drawn from one sample of a study of T cell repertoires in cytomegalovirus infection. TCRdb analysed the reads with MiXCR anew, one entry per CDR3 protein. The data show under 90,000 distinct CDR3 sequences, about 44% seen once. The antigens of these receptors remain unknown. The sample consisted of CD8+ T cells from cultured PBMCs, taken from culture after CMV antigen stimulation. The receptors were gathered from a human donor in good health (CMV status not recorded). Some clones in this sample may be carry-over from other donors' samples. CDR3s include the opening cysteine and the closing phenylalanine or tryptophan. Each record gives: J gene, V gene, D gene, clone size, CDR3 DNA, CDR3 protein. The D gene is left open where the match is weak. The size entry is marked missing in some rows and otherwise reads once, few, many or a size class.

>TRBJ2-2|TRBV7-9|TRBD1|few
TGTGCCAGCAGCTGGACAGGGGGCCCCACCGGGGAGCTGTTTTTT
CASSWTGGPTGELFF
>TRBJ2-7|TRBV29-1|NA|NA
TGCAGCGTTGAAGACGCCTCCTACGAGCAGTACTTC
CSVEDASYEQYF
>TRBJ2-2|TRBV12-3/TRBV12-4|TRBD2|NA
TGTGCCAGCAGACTAACTAGCGGGAGGTTAGGCGGGGAGCTGTTTTTT
CASRLTSGRLGGELFF
>TRBJ2-1|TRBV10-3|NA|NA
TGTGCCAGAGGACAAAAATTAAATGAGCAGTTCTTC
CARGQKLNEQFF
>TRBJ1-1|TRBV7-8|NA|NA
TGTGCCAGCAGCTTTGGTGTTTCTGAAGCTTTCTTT
CASSFGVSEAFF
>TRBJ2-1|TRBV4-1|NA|NA
TGCGCCAGCAGCCAAAGGGGGTACAATGAGCAGTTATTC
CASSQRGYNEQLF
>TRBJ1-1|TRBV12-3/TRBV12-4|NA|NA
TGTGCCAGCAGGATACAGGGAGGCGCTGAAGCTTTCTTT
CASRIQGGAEAFF
>TRBJ1-5|TRBV20-1|TRBD1|NA
TGCAGTGCTAGAGTGGGACAGGGTTCGCTCCAGCCCCAGCATTTT
CSARVGQGSLQPQHF
>TRBJ1-2|TRBV7-2|NA|many
TGTGCCAGCAGCCCTACCTGGAGGGGCGTTGATGGCTACACCTTC
CASSPTWRGVDGYTF
>TRBJ2-5|TRBV7-3|NA|NA
TGTGCCAGCAGCTCCTACGGGGGTGAGACCCAGTACTTC
CASSSYGGETQYF
>TRBJ1-2|TRBV5-6|TRBD1|few
TGTGCCAGCAGCTTGGGGACAGGCCATGGCTACACCTTC
CASSLGTGHGYTF
>TRBJ1-6|TRBV6-5|NA|NA
TGTGCCAGCAGTTACTCGAAAAATAATTCACCCCTCCACTTT
CASSYSKNNSPLHF
>TRBJ2-1|TRBV6-5|NA|NA
TGTTCCAGCAGTTACTCAAAGGGGGAGGGACAAAACAATGAGCAGTTCTTC
CSSSYSKGEGQNNEQFF
>TRBJ2-7|TRBV5-1|TRBD1|few
TGCGCCAGCAGCTTGGGGACAGGTGACTTGGACGAGCAGTACTTC
CASSLGTGDLDEQYF
>TRBJ1-6|TRBV7-9|NA|NA
TGTGCCAGCAGCCCCCTCCGGTGGGGTAATTCACCCCTCCACTTT
CASSPLRWGNSPLHF
>TRBJ1-2|TRBV27|NA|few
TGTGCCAGCAGTTTAATGGGATTGTTCTACACCTTC
CASSLMGLFYTF
>TRBJ2-3|TRBV27|TRBD2|NA
TGTGCCAGCACAGTAGCGGGGAACACAGATACGCAGTATTTT
CASTVAGNTDTQYF
>TRBJ2-5|TRBV6-5|NA|NA
TGTGCCAGCAGTTACTCGGCAGGGCCACAAGAGACCCAGTACTTC
CASSYSAGPQETQYF
>TRBJ2-3|TRBV6-5|NA|NA
TGTGCCAGCAGTAACCGGGCAACACCGTTTGATACGCAGTATTTT
CASSNRATPFDTQYF
>TRBJ1-2|TRBV10-3|NA|NA
TGTGCCATCAGTGACTTCCAGGGGAGCTATGGCTACACCTTC
CAISDFQGSYGYTF
>TRBJ2-2|TRBV29-1|NA|NA
TGCAGCGCCCTAAGGTCAGGGGCGCAGGTCGGGGAGCTGTTTTTT
CSALRSGAQVGELFF
>TRBJ2-1|TRBV6-6|TRBD1|few
TGTGCCAGCAGTTACCGGGACAGCTACAATGAGCAGTTCTTC
CASSYRDSYNEQFF
>TRBJ1-1|TRBV2|NA|NA
TGTGCCAGCAGTGAAGCGCGTCGCGGCACTGAAGCTTTCTTT
CASSEARRGTEAFF
>TRBJ1-2|TRBV20-1|NA|NA
TGCAGTGCTAGAGGGTCCAGGGACTATGGCTACACCTTC
CSARGSRDYGYTF
>TRBJ2-1|TRBV20-1|TRBD2|NA
TGCAGTGCTAGAGATCTCGCGGGAGAGTCGAGTGTCGTCTCCTACAATGAGCAGTTCTTC
CSARDLAGESSVVSYNEQFF
>TRBJ1-6|TRBV5-1|TRBD1|NA
TGCGCCAGCAGCGCCCGGGACAGCAGAAATTCACCCCTCCACTTT
CASSARDSRNSPLHF
>TRBJ2-1|TRBV5-1|NA|NA
TGCGCCAGCAGCTTGACCGCGTGGGAGAGGGATGAGCAGTTCTTC
CASSLTAWERDEQFF
>TRBJ2-7|TRBV2|TRBD2|NA
TGTGCCAGCAGTGAATGGGGTCTAGCGGGAATCTACGAGCAGTACTTC
CASSEWGLAGIYEQYF
>TRBJ2-7|TRBV3-1|NA|few
TGTGCCAGCAGCCAAGATAACATGGTCTCCTACGAGCAGTACTTC
CASSQDNMVSYEQYF
>TRBJ2-5|TRBV5-4|NA|once
TGTGCCAGCAGCTTGGTAGGGGGGTACCAAGAGACCCAGTACTTC
CASSLVGGYQETQYF
>TRBJ1-1|TRBV7-3|TRBD1|NA
TGTGCCAGCAGCTTAAAAGGGACAGCTGAAGCTTTCTTT
CASSLKGTAEAFF
>TRBJ1-1|TRBV7-6|TRBD1|NA
TGTGCCAGCAGCCGACAGGGGTCGAACACTGAAGCTTTCTTT
CASSRQGSNTEAFF
>TRBJ1-1|TRBV12-3/TRBV12-4|NA|few
TGTGCCACCAGGGGTTGGGACACTGAAGCTTTCTTT
CATRGWDTEAFF
>TRBJ2-3|TRBV7-9|NA|NA
TGTGCCAGCAGCTTAAGCGGGAGCACAGATACGCAGTATTTT
CASSLSGSTDTQYF
>TRBJ1-2|TRBV7-6|TRBD1|NA
TGTGCCAGCAGCTCGACAGGGGGCAACTATGGCTACACCTTC
CASSSTGGNYGYTF
>TRBJ2-1|TRBV11-2|TRBD2|NA
TGTGCCAGCAGCTATTATCGGACTAGCGGGAGTGGCAATGAGCAGTTCTTC
CASSYYRTSGSGNEQFF
>TRBJ2-7|TRBV7-2|NA|few
TGTGCCAGCAGCTCAGCCGGGCTGAGCTCCTACGAGCAGTACTTC
CASSSAGLSSYEQYF
>TRBJ1-1|TRBV5-6|NA|NA
TGTGCCAGCAGCCGTGCGACAGAGAACACTGAAGCTTTCTTT
CASSRATENTEAFF
>TRBJ2-7|TRBV29-1|NA|NA
TGCAGCGTTGGGACCGGGACATCCTACGAGCAGTACTTC
CSVGTGTSYEQYF
>TRBJ2-7|TRBV20-1|TRBD2|NA
TGCAGTGCTAGATGGCGGGGGGGGCTTTACGAGCAGTACTTC
CSARWRGGLYEQYF
>TRBJ1-2|TRBV7-8|TRBD1|NA
TGTGCCAGCAGCCCCCTAGGGGGCATCGATGGCTACACCTTC
CASSPLGGIDGYTF
>TRBJ2-6|TRBV6-1|TRBD2|NA
TGTGCCAGCAGTCCTACGCGGGGACTAGTATCTGGGGCCAACGTCCTGACTTTC
CASSPTRGLVSGANVLTF
>TRBJ2-2|TRBV27|NA|NA
TGTGCCAGCACGGATGGAGGGGACCTCCCCACCGGGGAGCTGTTTTTT
CASTDGGDLPTGELFF
>TRBJ2-5|TRBV6-5|NA|NA
TGTGCCAGCAGTGCTCTTGATCGTTGGGGCTTTATAGAGACCCAGTACTTC
CASSALDRWGFIETQYF
>TRBJ2-1|TRBV11-3|NA|few
TGTGCCAGCAGCGAAGGGACGATCCAGTTCTTC
CASSEGTIQFF
>TRBJ2-1|TRBV4-2|NA|few
TGTGCCAGCAGCGAAGAGGCTAGCGCGGAAAACAATGAGCAGTTCTTC
CASSEEASAENNEQFF
>TRBJ2-1|TRBV11-3|NA|few
TGTGCCAGCAGCTTACACAGCAATGAGCAGTTCTTC
CASSLHSNEQFF